A single sample gave rise to the 28 T cell receptor beta chains below, sequenced in a study of T cell responses to AZD1222 COVID-19 vaccine. The data were produced by immunoSEQ multiplex PCR, yet TCRdb's version contains in-frame clones alone and is incomplete. The table has some 86,000 clones, about 91% seen once. Here the sequenced sample was peripheral blood, taken on day 0 of AZD1222 vaccination. The source is an adult in good health.

This chain joins TRBV19 and TRBJ1-3; D is undetermined. V was cut by 3 bases and J by 2 bases, with 8 bases left in between. Germline V gives CDR1 LNHDA, CDR2 SQIVND (reference sequence). The CDR3 spans 14 residues. The CDR3 loop reads CASSIRETGNTIYF. Written as DNA, the CDR3 is TGTGCCAGTAGTATTAGAGAAACTGGAAACACCATATATTTT.

This clone was recorded only once. The chain links TRBV30 to TRBJ2-3; D perhaps matches TRBD2 (5 bases). CDR3 size: 15 residues. Germline V gives CDR1 GTSNPN, CDR2 SVGIG (reference sequence). V was cut by 0 bases and J by 4 bases, with 14 bases left in between. CDR3 bases: TGTGCCTGGAGTGTACCGTCGGGATTTTCAGATACGCAGTATTTT. Its translation: CAWSVPSGFSDTQYF.

CDR3 nucleotides: TGTGCCAGCAGCTACCCCGGAGGATCCTTCTATGGCTACACCTTC. This translates into CASSYPGGSFYGYTF. The V gene is TRBV3-1 (or the pseudogene TRBV3-2), the J gene TRBJ1-2; D is undetermined. The ends were cut back, 5 bases at V and 4 bases at J, with 17 bases in the middle. Germline CDR1 reads LGHDT; CDR2 reads YNNKEL (reference sequence). This CDR3 is built from 15 residues.

This clone occurred a few times. The CDR3 reads CASSEQGPTAAFF. CDR3 nucleotides: TGTGCCAGCAGTGAACAGGGACCTACAGCAGCTTTCTTT. V and J are TRBV2 and TRBJ1-1, with a weak D call TRBD1 (5 bases). The ends were cut back, 2 bases at V and 10 bases at J, with 14 bases in the middle. The germline V gene encodes CDR1 SNHLY and CDR2 FYNNEI. This CDR3 spans 13 amino acids.

CDR3 nucleotides: TGTGCCAGCAGCCAAGCTCTAGCGGACCTCACAGATACGCAGTATTTT. It specifies CASSQALADLTDTQYF. This chain links TRBV3-1 (or the pseudogene TRBV3-2) with TRBJ2-3; TRBD2 matches at 7 bases. J gave up 2 bases and V 1 base, and 6 bases lay outside the gene matches. The germline CDR1 and CDR2 sequences are LGHDT and YNNKEL (reference sequence). This CDR3 spans 16 amino acids.

In this sample, this clone turned up a few times. The J gene is TRBJ2-1, the V gene TRBV7-3, with 10 bases identical to TRBD2. The junction had 7 bases not matched to a gene; V was cut back by 4 bases and J by 7 bases. The CDR3 consists of 15 residues. Germline V gene data show CDR1 as SGHTA and CDR2 as FQGTGA. The CDR3 nucleotides read TGTGCCAGCAGCTCTAGCGGGAGCCCTGGAAATGAGCAGTTCTTC. Its translation is CASSSSGSPGNEQFF.

The V call is TRBV9, the J call TRBJ2-1; D not certain. The CDR3 contains 15 residues. The germline gives CDR1 SGDLS, CDR2 YYNGEE. Trimming pared 0 bases from V and 2 bases from J, leaving 9 bases between. CDR3 sequence (DNA): TGTGCCAGCAGCGTAGACGTCGGAACCTACAATGAGCAGTTCTTC. It specifies CASSVDVGTYNEQFF.

The rearrangement uses TRBV5-1 and TRBJ2-1, with 10 bases matching TRBD2. CDR1 is SGHRS, CDR2 YFSETQ, per germline. The CDR3 totals 18 residues. V trimming: 9 bases; J trimming: 0 bases; junction bases outside the gene matches: 15. Here the CDR3 DNA reads TGCGCCACCTCTCCGGGCGAAGCGGGAGGGCCCTCCTACAATGAGCAGTTCTTC. Translated: CATSPGEAGGPSYNEQFF.

This sequence joins TRBV3-1 (or the pseudogene TRBV3-2) and TRBJ2-4, with TRBD2 matching 9 bases. J was trimmed by 8 bases and V by 1 base; bases with no gene match: 6. The CDR3 contains 15 residues. Germline CDR1 and CDR2: LGHDT and YNNKEL (reference sequence). The CDR3 DNA reads TGTGCCAGCAGCCAAGGGGTAGCGGGAGAGGACATTCAGTACTTC. As protein: CASSQGVAGEDIQYF.

V gene TRBV30 combines with J gene TRBJ1-1; D unclear. From germline, CDR1 is GTSNPN and CDR2 SVGIG (reference sequence). The V end lost 2 bases, the J end lost 5 bases, and 12 bases lay between the germline ends. The CDR3 loop spans 13 amino acids. The CDR3 loop reads CAWSPPPQTEAFF. DNA of the CDR3: TGTGCCTGGAGTCCCCCCCCACAGACTGAAGCTTTCTTT.

The rearrangement joins TRBV9 to TRBJ2-3, with D perhaps TRBD2 (6 bases). Trimming stripped 0 bases from V and 4 bases from J, with 12 bases between. Germline assignment: CDR1 SGDLS and CDR2 YYNGEE. This CDR3 region has 15 residues. The CDR3 bases are TGTGCCAGCAGCGTAGCGGCTAGCGCAGCAGATACGCAGTATTTT. It codes for CASSVAASAADTQYF.

The CDR3 nucleotides are TGTGCCAGCAGCCAAGATGCAGGGCGCACCGGGGAGCTGTTTTTT. Translating gives CASSQDAGRTGELFF. The chain joins TRBV14 to TRBJ2-2; D possibly corresponds to TRBD1 (5 bases). The CDR3 sequence is 15 residues long. Germline CDR1 reads SGHDN; CDR2 reads FVKESK. V lost 0 bases and J lost 4, with 9 bases in between.

This clone appeared a few times. This chain joins TRBV7-2 and TRBJ2-1, with TRBD2 matching over 14 bases. Trimming took 1 base from V and 1 from J; bases not matched to a gene: 3. The CDR3 has 18 residues. Germline V gives CDR1 SGHTA, CDR2 FQGNSA. The CDR3 DNA reads as TGTGCCAGCAGCTTAGGGACTAGCGGGAGGCGGTCCTACAATGAGCAGTTCTTC. It yields the protein CASSLGTSGRRSYNEQFF.

V gene TRBV25-1 combines with J gene TRBJ2-2, with 7 positions matching TRBD1. Germline trimming cut 6 bases from V and 7 bases from J; bases unmatched to any gene: 8. The CDR3 covers 14 residues. Germline CDR1 MGHDK, CDR2 SYGVNS. CDR3 sequence reads: CASSAYRGHGELFF. CDR3 DNA sequence: TGTGCCAGCAGCGCCTACAGGGGTCACGGGGAGCTGTTTTTT.

The V call is TRBV4-2, the J call TRBJ1-1; TRBD1 might be the D (6 bases). From germline, CDR1 is LGHNA and CDR2 YNFKEQ. V lost 10 bases and J lost 1, with 13 bases in between. This CDR3 region has 13 residues. The CDR3 nucleotides are TGTGCCACCAGGACAGTCTCGAACACTGAAGCTTTCTTT. It is translated as CATRTVSNTEAFF.

This clone was observed a single time. The V call is TRBV18, the J call TRBJ1-1; the D gene is possibly TRBD1 (6 bases). The V gene lost 6 bases and the J gene lost 2 bases, with 10 bases spanning the gap. The CDR3 is 13 residues long. Germline V CDR1 and CDR2: KGHSH, LQKENI. The CDR3 DNA is TGTGCCAGCTCTGGACAGCAAAACACTGAAGCTTTCTTT. Protein product: CASSGQQNTEAFF.

This clone was recorded only once. The gene calls are TRBV27 and TRBJ2-2; D might be TRBD1 (6 bases). The CDR3 length is 16 residues. The V end was cut by 0 bases, the J end by 3 bases, with 11 bases between. Germline V gene data show CDR1 as MNHEY and CDR2 as SMNVEV (reference sequence). The CDR3, as DNA: TGTGCCAGCAGTTTATCAGGACAGCCGTACACCGGGGAGCTGTTTTTT. It encodes CASSLSGQPYTGELFF.

This clone has a single count. This chain joins TRBV6-5 and TRBJ2-3, with 9 bases fitting TRBD1. Germline values: CDR1 MNHEY, CDR2 SVGAGI. V was clipped by 8 bases and J by 3 bases; unmatched bases: 6. The CDR3 is 14 amino acids. Here the CDR3 reads CASSPGQGTDTQYF. In DNA form, the CDR3 reads TGTGCCAGCTCCCCGGGACAGGGAACAGATACGCAGTATTTT.

The chain is built from TRBV12-3 or TRBV12-4 and TRBJ2-1; 12 bases fit TRBD2. Losses at the gene ends were 7 bases for V and 9 bases for J; bases not matched to a gene: 4. The CDR3 covers 13 residues. The CDR3 here is CASTLGLAGEQFF. As DNA, the CDR3 is TGTGCCAGCACCCTGGGACTAGCGGGTGAGCAGTTCTTC.

The chain carries TRBV27 and TRBJ2-3; the D is unclear. Germline CDR1 reads MNHEY; CDR2 reads SMNVEV (reference sequence). CDR3 length: 12 amino acids. The V gene lost 7 bases and the J gene lost 9 bases, with 14 bases spanning the gap. The chain's CDR3 is CASNNQKGTQYF. In DNA, the CDR3 is TGTGCCAGCAACAACCAAAAAGGAACGCAGTATTTT.

This chain uses TRBV5-1 with TRBJ2-3, with unresolved D. The CDR3 loop spans 14 amino acids. V lost 0 bases and J lost 6, with 11 bases in between. Germline-derived CDR1 and CDR2 are SGHRS and YFSETQ. This CDR3 is CASSLVSATDTQYF. The DNA of the CDR3 is TGCGCCAGCAGCTTGGTATCCGCGACGGATACGCAGTATTTT.

The chain recombines TRBV27 with TRBJ2-5; unclear D gene. V was clipped by 7 bases and J by 4 bases, with 19 bases between them. This CDR3 comprises 15 residues. Per germline, CDR1 MNHEY and CDR2 SMNVEV (reference sequence). The CDR3 DNA follows: TGTGCCAGCACCCCTCAAGGCCGTACGGGAGAGACCCAGTACTTC. Translated: CASTPQGRTGETQYF.

The rearrangement joins TRBV24-1 to TRBJ2-1, with 7 nucleotides matching TRBD2. The germline gives CDR1 KGHDR, CDR2 SFDVKD. V was clipped by 7 bases and J by 0 bases; unmatched bases: 5. CDR3 length equals 15 residues. DNA for the CDR3: TGTGCCACCAGCCTGAGCGGGAACTCCTACAATGAGCAGTTCTTC. It is translated as CATSLSGNSYNEQFF.

The gene calls are TRBV7-2 and TRBJ1-5, with D unclear. This CDR3 contains 15 residues. The V end was cut by 1 base, the J end by 4 bases, with 11 bases between. Germline lookup yields CDR1 SGHTA and CDR2 FQGNSA. Here the CDR3 reads CASSLVNTINQPQHF. The CDR3 DNA reads TGTGCCAGCAGCTTAGTCAACACAATAAATCAGCCCCAGCATTTT.

This clone was observed once. This rearrangement joins TRBV1 to TRBJ2-7. TRBV1 is marked as a pseudogene. This CDR3 is built from 17 residues. The CDR3 here is CTSSRRAPPSFEIEQYF. The CDR3 DNA reads as TGCACCAGCAGCCGAAGAGCCCCCCCCAGTTTCGAAATTGAGCAGTACTTC.

This chain joins TRBV24-1 and TRBJ2-3, with 9 bases matching TRBD2. There are 16 residues in the CDR3. Germline CDR1 reads KGHDR; CDR2 reads SFDVKD. The V and J ends lost 4 bases and 4 bases, in that order; junction bases with no gene match: 8. The CDR3 here is CATSDLLTSGADTQYF. The CDR3 nucleotides read TGTGCCACCAGTGACCTCCTGACTAGCGGAGCAGATACGCAGTATTTT.

This sequence joins TRBV4-1 and TRBJ1-2, with 8 bases identical to TRBD1. CDR1 is MGHRA, CDR2 YSYEKL, per germline. The CDR3 is made up of 14 amino acids. V was clipped by 0 bases and J by 7 bases; unmatched bases: 4. The CDR3 is CASSQDWTGSGYTF. In DNA, the CDR3 is TGCGCCAGCAGCCAAGATTGGACAGGGAGTGGCTACACCTTC.

This chain connects TRBV10-1 to TRBJ2-7, with 9 nucleotides matching TRBD1. Germline CDR1 reads WNHNN; CDR2 reads SYGVQD (reference sequence). Trimming removed 7 bases from V and 7 bases from J; junction bases left unmatched: 14. The CDR3 length is 15 residues. Here the CDR3 reads CASTPGQGFPGEQYF. The CDR3 bases are TGCGCCAGCACGCCGGGACAGGGTTTCCCGGGGGAGCAGTACTTC.